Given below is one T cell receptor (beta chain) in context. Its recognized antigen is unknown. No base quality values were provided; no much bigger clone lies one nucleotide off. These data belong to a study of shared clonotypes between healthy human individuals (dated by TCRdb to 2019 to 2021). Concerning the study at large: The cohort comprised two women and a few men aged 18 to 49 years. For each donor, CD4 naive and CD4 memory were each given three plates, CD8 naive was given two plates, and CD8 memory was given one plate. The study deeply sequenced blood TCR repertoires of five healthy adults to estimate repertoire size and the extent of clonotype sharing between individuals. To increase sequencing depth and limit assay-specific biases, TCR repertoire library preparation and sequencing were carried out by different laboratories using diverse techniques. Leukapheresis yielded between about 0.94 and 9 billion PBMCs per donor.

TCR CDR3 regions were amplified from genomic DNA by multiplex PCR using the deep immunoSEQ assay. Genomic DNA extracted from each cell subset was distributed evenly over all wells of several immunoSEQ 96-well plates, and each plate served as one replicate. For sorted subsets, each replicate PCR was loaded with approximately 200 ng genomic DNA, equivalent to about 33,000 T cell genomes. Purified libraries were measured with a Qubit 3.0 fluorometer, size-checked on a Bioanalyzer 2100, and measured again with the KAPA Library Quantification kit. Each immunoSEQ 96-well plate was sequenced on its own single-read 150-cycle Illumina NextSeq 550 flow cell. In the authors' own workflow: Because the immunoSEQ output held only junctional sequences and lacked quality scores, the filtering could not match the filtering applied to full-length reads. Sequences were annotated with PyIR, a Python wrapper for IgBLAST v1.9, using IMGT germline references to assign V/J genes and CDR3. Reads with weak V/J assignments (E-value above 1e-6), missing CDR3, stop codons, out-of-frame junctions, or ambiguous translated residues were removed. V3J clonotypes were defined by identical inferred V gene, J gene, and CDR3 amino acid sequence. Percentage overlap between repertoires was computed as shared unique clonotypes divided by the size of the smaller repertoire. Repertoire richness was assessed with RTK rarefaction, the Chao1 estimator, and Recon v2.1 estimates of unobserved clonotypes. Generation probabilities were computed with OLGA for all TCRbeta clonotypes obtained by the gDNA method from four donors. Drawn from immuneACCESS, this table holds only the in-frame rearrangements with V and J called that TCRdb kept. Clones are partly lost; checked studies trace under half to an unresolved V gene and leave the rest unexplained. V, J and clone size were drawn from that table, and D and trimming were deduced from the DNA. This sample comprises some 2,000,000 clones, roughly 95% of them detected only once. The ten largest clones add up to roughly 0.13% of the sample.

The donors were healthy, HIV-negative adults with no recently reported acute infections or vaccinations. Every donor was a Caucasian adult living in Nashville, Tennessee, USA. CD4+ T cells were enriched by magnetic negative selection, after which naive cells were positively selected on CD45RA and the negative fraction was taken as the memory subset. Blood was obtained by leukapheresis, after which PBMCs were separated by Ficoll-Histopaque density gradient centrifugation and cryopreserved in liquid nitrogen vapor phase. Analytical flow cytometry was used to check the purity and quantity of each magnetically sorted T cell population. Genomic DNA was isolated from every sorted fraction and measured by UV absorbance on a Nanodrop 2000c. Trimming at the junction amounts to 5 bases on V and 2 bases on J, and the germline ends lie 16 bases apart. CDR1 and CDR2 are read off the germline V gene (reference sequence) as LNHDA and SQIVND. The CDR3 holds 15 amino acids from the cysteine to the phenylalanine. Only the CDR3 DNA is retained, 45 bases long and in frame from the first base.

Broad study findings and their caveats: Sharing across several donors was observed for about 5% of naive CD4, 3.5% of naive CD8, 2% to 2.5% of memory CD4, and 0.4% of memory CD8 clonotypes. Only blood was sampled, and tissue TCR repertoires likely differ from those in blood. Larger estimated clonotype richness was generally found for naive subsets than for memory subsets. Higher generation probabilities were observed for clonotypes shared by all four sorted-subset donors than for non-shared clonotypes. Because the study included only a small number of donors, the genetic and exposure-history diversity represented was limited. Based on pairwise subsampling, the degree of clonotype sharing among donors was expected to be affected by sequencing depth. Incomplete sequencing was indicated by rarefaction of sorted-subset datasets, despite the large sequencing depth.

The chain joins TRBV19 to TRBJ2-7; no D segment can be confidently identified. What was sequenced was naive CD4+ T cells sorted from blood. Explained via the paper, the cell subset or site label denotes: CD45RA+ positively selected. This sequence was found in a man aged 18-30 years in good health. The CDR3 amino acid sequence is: CASSPHLAVTYEQYF. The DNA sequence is TGTGCCAGTAGTCCCCATCTGGCCGTTACCTACGAGCAGTACTTC.